The 17 T cell receptor beta chains below all came from one sample that was sequenced in a study of T-cell reconstitution after alpha-beta-depleted transplantation in children. Preparing the TCRbeta library involved the use of unique molecular identifiers. TCRdb passed the PCR reads through MiXCR, listing each CDR3 protein once. The data show some 590,000 distinct CDR3 sequences, approximately 10% seen once. Source: PBMCs from the stem cell graft donor, taken from the stem cell graft. The source of these receptors is a human donor who donated a stem cell graft to a child with acute myeloid leukemia.

In this sample, this clonotype turned up a few times. This chain joins TRBV30 and TRBJ2-1; D is possibly TRBD2 (5 bases). Germline loops: CDR1 GTSNPN, CDR2 SVGIG (reference sequence). This CDR3 has 14 residues. V was clipped by 2 bases and J by 5 bases, with 13 bases between them. CDR3 bases: TGTGCCTGGAGTTCACTAAGCGGCCACAATGAGCAGTTCTTC. Amino acids: CAWSSLSGHNEQFF.

This chain links TRBV6-2 or TRBV6-3 with TRBJ1-1; D call uncertain. CDR3 length: 11 residues. The V end was cut by 7 bases, the J end by 3 bases, with 6 bases between. The germline gives CDR1 MNHEY, CDR2 SVGEGT. The CDR3 sequence: CASTWDTEAFF. Written as DNA, the CDR3 is TGTGCCAGCACGTGGGACACTGAAGCTTTCTTT.

The chain employs TRBV7-8 and TRBJ2-5; TRBD2 might be the D (6 bases). The CDR3 length is 15 residues. Per the germline V gene, CDR1 is SGHVS and CDR2 is FQNEAQ. Between the trimmed V and J ends, which lost 1 base and 1 base, there was a span of 10 bases. The DNA of the CDR3 is TGTGCCAGCAGCTTAGACGGCGGGGCCCAAGAGACCCAGTACTTC. Translated: CASSLDGGAQETQYF.

The rearrangement links TRBV7-8 to TRBJ2-3; 9 nucleotides agree with TRBD2. This CDR3 has 17 amino acids. V shed 0 bases, J shed 0 bases, and the junction held 4 bases outside the gene matches. Germline CDR1 and CDR2: SGHVS and FQNEAQ. The CDR3: CASSLAASGMSTDTQYF. CDR3 in DNA: TGTGCCAGCAGCTTAGCGGCTAGCGGGATGAGCACAGATACGCAGTATTTT.

At least ten counts were recorded for this clonotype. The chain is built from TRBV11-2 and TRBJ2-7; D unclear. V was pared by 1 base and J by 2 bases, with 6 bases between. Germline loops: CDR1 SGHAT, CDR2 FQNNGV. This CDR3 region has 13 residues. The CDR3 DNA reads as TGTGCCAGCAGCTTAGGGTATACCTACGAGCAGTACTTC. The encoded protein is CASSLGYTYEQYF.

This clonotype was seen ten or more times. This chain joins TRBV20-1 and TRBJ2-3, with D hard to call. The CDR3 covers 13 residues. V shed 0 bases and J shed 6 bases, with 10 bases lying between them. Germline CDR1 reads DFQATT; CDR2 reads SNEGSKA (reference sequence). The CDR3 nucleotides are TGCAGTGCTAGAGATCCCCAGCCCGATACGCAGTATTTT. It is translated as CSARDPQPDTQYF.

This clonotype has ten or more counts. The chain employs TRBV20-1 and TRBJ2-7, with TRBD1 matching 8 bases. Unmatched junction bases numbered 8, after V lost 6 bases and J lost 4 bases. Looked up from germline, CDR1 is DFQATT and CDR2 is SNEGSKA (reference sequence). The CDR3 covers 13 residues. CDR3 sequence reads: CSAPNQGAYEQYF. CDR3 sequence (DNA): TGCAGTGCCCCGAATCAGGGGGCATACGAGCAGTACTTC.

This clonotype was counted at least ten times. The chain employs TRBV15 and TRBJ1-5, with D hard to call. The CDR3 length is 15 residues. V lost 0 bases, J lost 3 bases, and 9 bases lay in between. CDR1 is LNHNV and CDR2 is YYDKDF in the germline V gene (reference sequence). CDR3 protein: CATSRDASLNQPQHF. Here the CDR3 DNA reads TGTGCCACCAGCAGAGATGCCAGCCTCAATCAGCCCCAGCATTTT.

The sample holds a few counts of this clonotype. V usage is TRBV6-5 and J usage is TRBJ1-4, with TRBD1 matching over 9 bases. This CDR3 is built from 15 residues. With V trimmed by 0 bases and J by 11 bases, 7 bases remained unmatched. Germline assignment: CDR1 MNHEY and CDR2 SVGAGI. The CDR3 region is CASSYSWDRVGKLFF. DNA for the CDR3: TGTGCCAGCAGTTACTCATGGGACAGGGTAGGGAAACTGTTTTTT.

The chain employs TRBV9 and TRBJ2-2; 7 bases align to TRBD2. This CDR3 comprises 16 residues. The germline V gene encodes CDR1 SGDLS and CDR2 YYNGEE. With 4 bases clipped from V and 3 bases from J, the junction kept 9 bases outside the gene matches. CDR3 region: CASSPRAGEYTGELFF. The DNA of the CDR3 is TGTGCCAGCAGCCCTAGGGCGGGAGAGTACACCGGGGAGCTGTTTTTT.

This clonotype was counted many times. This sequence joins TRBV25-1 and TRBJ2-7; 9 nucleotides line up with TRBD1. Losses at the gene ends were 4 bases for V and 0 bases for J; bases not matched to a gene: 1. This CDR3 contains 14 residues. Germline CDR1 reads MGHDK; CDR2 reads SYGVNS. Here the CDR3 reads CASSGDRASYEQYF. The DNA for the CDR3 is TGTGCCAGCAGTGGGGACAGGGCCTCCTACGAGCAGTACTTC.

Only a few counts were recorded for this clonotype. The genes are TRBV10-3 and TRBJ2-2, with a possible D match to TRBD1 (5 bases). The germline V and J ends were trimmed by 3 bases and 1 base, with 15 bases remaining between them. CDR1 is ENHRY, CDR2 SYGVKD, per germline. The CDR3 length is 17 residues. CDR3 DNA sequence: TGTGCCATCAGTGAATCGGCCAAAACAGGGAACACCGGGGAGCTGTTTTTT. This encodes CAISESAKTGNTGELFF.

V and J are TRBV28 and TRBJ2-7, with D perhaps being TRBD1 or TRBD2 (5 bases each). This CDR3 region has 13 residues. CDR1 MDHEN and CDR2 SYDVKM come from the germline V gene. Trimming stripped 6 bases from V and 6 bases from J, with 15 bases between. DNA for the CDR3: TGTGCCAGCAGCCGGCCCGTTGGGGGCGAGCAGTACTTC. Protein sequence: CASSRPVGGEQYF.

This clonotype showed up many times. The rearrangement joins TRBV5-1 to TRBJ2-1; D gene uncertain. CDR3 length equals 17 residues. Trimming removed 0 bases from V and 4 bases from J, with 17 bases in between. The germline V gene has CDR1 SGHRS and CDR2 YFSETQ. The CDR3, as DNA: TGCGCCAGCAGCTTGGAACTAAGGCCGCGGCCGTACAATGAGCAGTTCTTC. Amino acid sequence: CASSLELRPRPYNEQFF.

Details on this clonotype: A much more abundant neighbour one base away suggests this may be a read error. V is TRBV7-9 and J is TRBJ2-7, with D maybe TRBD1 (6 bases). CDR1 and CDR2 (germline): SEHNR, FQNEAQ (reference sequence). The V end lost 4 bases, the J end lost 2 bases, and 12 bases lay between the germline ends. The CDR3 covers 14 residues. CDR3 DNA: TGTGCCAGCAGCTCCCGGGACAAAACCTACGAGCAGTACTTC. The encoded protein is CASSSRDKTYEQYF.

This clonotype was detected ten times or more. This chain links TRBV29-1 with TRBJ2-1; tentatively, D is TRBD1 (5 bases). V was clipped by 7 bases and J by 4 bases, with 17 bases between them. CDR3 length: 14 residues. From germline, CDR1 is SQVTM and CDR2 ANQGSEA. The chain's CDR3 is CSAQTVSLYNEQFF. The CDR3 DNA is TGCAGCGCCCAGACAGTTTCGCTTTACAATGAGCAGTTCTTC.

This clonotype turned up a few times. The chain employs TRBV10-3 and TRBJ2-1, with 7 nucleotides matching TRBD2. The CDR3 is 13 amino acids. The germline V gene has CDR1 ENHRY and CDR2 SYGVKD. The V gene end was trimmed by 9 bases and the J gene end by 5 bases; junction bases not matched to a gene: 7. The CDR3 nucleotides read TGTGCCATTCGGCGGGAGTCTCACAATGAGCAGTTCTTC. Translating it yields CAIRRESHNEQFF.